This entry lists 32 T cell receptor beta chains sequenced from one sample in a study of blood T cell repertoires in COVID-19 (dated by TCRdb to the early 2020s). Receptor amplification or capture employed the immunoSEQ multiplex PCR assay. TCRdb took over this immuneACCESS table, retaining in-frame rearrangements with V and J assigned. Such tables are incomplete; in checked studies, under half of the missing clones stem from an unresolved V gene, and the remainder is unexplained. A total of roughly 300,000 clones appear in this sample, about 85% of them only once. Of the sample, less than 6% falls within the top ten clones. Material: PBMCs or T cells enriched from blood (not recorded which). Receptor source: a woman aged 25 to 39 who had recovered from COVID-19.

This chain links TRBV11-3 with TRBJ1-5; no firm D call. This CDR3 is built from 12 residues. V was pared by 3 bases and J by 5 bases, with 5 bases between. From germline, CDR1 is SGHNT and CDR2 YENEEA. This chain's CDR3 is CASSFSDQPQHF. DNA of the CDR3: TGTGCCAGCAGCTTCAGTGATCAGCCCCAGCATTTT.

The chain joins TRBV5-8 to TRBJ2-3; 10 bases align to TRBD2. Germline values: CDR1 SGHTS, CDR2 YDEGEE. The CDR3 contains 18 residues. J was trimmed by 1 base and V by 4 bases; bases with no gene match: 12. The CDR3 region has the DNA TGTGCCAGCAGCCCCGGGGCTAGCGGGGGATTCGGCACAGATACGCAGTATTTT. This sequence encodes CASSPGASGGFGTDTQYF.

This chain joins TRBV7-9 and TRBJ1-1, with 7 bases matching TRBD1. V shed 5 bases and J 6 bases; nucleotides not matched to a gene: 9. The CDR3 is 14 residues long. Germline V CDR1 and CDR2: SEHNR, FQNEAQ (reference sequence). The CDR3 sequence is CASSLEGGTAEAFF. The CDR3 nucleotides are TGTGCCAGCAGCCTCGAAGGTGGGACAGCTGAAGCTTTCTTT.

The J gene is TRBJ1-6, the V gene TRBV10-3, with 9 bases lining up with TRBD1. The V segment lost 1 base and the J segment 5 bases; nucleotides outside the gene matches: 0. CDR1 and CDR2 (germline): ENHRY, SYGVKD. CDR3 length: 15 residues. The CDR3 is CAISEWTGDNSPLHF. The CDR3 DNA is TGTGCCATCAGTGAGTGGACAGGGGATAATTCACCCCTCCACTTT.

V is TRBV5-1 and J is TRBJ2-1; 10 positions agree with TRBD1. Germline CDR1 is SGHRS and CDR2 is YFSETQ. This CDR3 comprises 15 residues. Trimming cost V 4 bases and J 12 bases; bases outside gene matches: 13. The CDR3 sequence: CASSRTGGVGRAQFF. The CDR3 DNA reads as TGCGCCAGCAGCCGGACAGGGGGGGTTGGACGAGCGCAGTTCTTC.

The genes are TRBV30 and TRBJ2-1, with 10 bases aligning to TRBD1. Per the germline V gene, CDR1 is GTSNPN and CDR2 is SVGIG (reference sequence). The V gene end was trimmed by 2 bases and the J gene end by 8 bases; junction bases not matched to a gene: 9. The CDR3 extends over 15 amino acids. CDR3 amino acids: CAWSPGQGRFDEQFF. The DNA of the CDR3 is TGTGCCTGGAGTCCGGGACAGGGGAGATTCGATGAGCAGTTCTTC.

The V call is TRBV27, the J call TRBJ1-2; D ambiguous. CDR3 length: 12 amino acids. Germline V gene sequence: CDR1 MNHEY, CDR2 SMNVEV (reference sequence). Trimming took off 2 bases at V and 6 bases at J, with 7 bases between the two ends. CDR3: CASSLGGHGYTF. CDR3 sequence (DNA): TGTGCCAGCAGTTTAGGTGGCCATGGCTACACCTTC.

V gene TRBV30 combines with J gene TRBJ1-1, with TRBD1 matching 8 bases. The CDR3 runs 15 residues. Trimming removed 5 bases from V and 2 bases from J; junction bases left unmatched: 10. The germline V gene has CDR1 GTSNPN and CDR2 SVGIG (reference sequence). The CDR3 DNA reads TGTGCCTGGGGTACCGGGACAGGCCCCAACACTGAAGCTTTCTTT. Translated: CAWGTGTGPNTEAFF.

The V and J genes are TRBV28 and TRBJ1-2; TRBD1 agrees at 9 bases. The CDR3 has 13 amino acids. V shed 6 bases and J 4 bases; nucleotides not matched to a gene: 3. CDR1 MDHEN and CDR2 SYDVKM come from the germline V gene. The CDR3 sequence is CASRPTGGYGYTF. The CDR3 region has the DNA TGTGCCAGCAGGCCGACAGGGGGCTATGGCTACACCTTC.

The CDR3 nucleotides read TGTGCCAGCAGCTTACGCCCGGAGGGGATTGAAGCTTTCTTT. Translating it yields CASSLRPEGIEAFF. V gene TRBV7-2 combines with J gene TRBJ1-1, with D perhaps TRBD1 (5 bases). V dropped 2 bases and J dropped 7 bases, with 14 bases sitting between them. Germline V gene data show CDR1 as SGHTA and CDR2 as FQGNSA. The CDR3 has 14 amino acids.

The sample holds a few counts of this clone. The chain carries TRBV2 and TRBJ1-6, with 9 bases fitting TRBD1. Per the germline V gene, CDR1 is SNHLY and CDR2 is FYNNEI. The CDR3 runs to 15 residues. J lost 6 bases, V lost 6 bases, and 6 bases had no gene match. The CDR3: CASSLGGQGNSPLHF. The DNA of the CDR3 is TGTGCCAGCAGCCTGGGGGGACAGGGTAATTCACCCCTCCACTTT.

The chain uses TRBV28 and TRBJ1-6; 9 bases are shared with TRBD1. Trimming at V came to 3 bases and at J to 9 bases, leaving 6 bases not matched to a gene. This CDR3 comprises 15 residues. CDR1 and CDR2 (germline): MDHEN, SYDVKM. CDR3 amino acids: CASSFPGTGSSPLHF. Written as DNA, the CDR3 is TGTGCCAGCAGTTTTCCCGGGACAGGGTCTTCACCCCTCCACTTT. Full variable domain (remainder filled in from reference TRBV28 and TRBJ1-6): DVKVTQSSRYLVKRTGEKVFLECVQDMDHENMFWYRQDPGLGLRLIYFSYDVKMKEKGDIPEGYSVSREKKERFSLILESASTNQTSMYLCASSFPGTGSSPLHFGNGTRLTVT.

The CDR3 DNA reads TGCGCCAGCCATAACCTGCCTATCAGGTCACCCCTCCACTTT. This translates into CASHNLPIRSPLHF. The chain combines TRBV5-1 with TRBJ1-6, with D hard to call. This CDR3 spans 14 amino acids. The V end was cut by 7 bases, the J end by 10 bases, with 18 bases between. Germline V gives CDR1 SGHRS, CDR2 YFSETQ.

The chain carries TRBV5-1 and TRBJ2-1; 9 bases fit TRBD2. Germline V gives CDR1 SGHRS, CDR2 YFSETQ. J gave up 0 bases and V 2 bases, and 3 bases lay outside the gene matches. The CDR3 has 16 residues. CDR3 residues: CASSFLAGSSYNEQFF. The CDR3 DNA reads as TGCGCCAGCAGCTTCCTAGCGGGGAGCTCCTACAATGAGCAGTTCTTC.

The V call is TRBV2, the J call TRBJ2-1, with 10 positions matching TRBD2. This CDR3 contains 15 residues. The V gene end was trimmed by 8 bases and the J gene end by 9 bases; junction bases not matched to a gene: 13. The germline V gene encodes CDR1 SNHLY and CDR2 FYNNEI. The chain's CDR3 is CASRYSGGRYSEQFF. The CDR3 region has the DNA TGTGCCAGCCGCTATAGCGGGGGGCGGTATAGTGAGCAGTTCTTC.

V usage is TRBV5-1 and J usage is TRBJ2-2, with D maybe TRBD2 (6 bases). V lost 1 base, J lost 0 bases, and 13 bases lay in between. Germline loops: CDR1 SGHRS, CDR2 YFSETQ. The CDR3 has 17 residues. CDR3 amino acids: CASSLTKGLSNTGELFF. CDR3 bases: TGCGCCAGCAGCTTGACCAAAGGACTATCGAACACCGGGGAGCTGTTTTTT.

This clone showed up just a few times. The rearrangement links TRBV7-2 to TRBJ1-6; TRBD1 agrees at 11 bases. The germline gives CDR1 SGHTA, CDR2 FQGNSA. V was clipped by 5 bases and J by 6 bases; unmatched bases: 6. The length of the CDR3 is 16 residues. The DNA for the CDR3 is TGTGCCAGCAGCCCCCGAGGGACAGGGGGTAATTCACCCCTCCACTTT. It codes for CASSPRGTGGNSPLHF.

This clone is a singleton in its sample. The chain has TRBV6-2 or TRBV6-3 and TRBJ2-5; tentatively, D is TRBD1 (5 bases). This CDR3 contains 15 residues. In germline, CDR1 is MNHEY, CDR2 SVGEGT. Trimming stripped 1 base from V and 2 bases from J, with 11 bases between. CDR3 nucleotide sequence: TGTGCCAGCAGTTACTATGGGGCCCCACAAGAGACCCAGTACTTC. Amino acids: CASSYYGAPQETQYF.

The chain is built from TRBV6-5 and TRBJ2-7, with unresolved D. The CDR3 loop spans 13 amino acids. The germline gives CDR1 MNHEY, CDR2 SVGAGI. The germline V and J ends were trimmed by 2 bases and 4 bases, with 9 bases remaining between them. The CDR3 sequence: CASSYRRDYEQYF. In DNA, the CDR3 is TGTGCCAGCAGTTACCGTCGAGATTACGAGCAGTACTTC.

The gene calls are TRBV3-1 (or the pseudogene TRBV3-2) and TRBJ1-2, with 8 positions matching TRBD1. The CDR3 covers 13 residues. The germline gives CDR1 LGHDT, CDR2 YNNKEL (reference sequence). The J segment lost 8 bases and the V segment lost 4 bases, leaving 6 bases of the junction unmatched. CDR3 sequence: CASSPGQDLGYTF. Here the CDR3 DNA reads TGTGCCAGCAGCCCGGGACAGGATTTAGGCTACACCTTC.

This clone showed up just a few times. The CDR3 sequence is CASSPTGSGTQYF. The CDR3 DNA reads TGTGCCAGTAGTCCGACAGGGAGTGGGACCCAGTACTTC. This chain uses TRBV19 with TRBJ2-5; 7 nucleotides match TRBD1. The CDR3 has 13 amino acids. V was clipped by 5 bases and J by 7 bases; unmatched bases: 7. Per the germline V gene, CDR1 is LNHDA and CDR2 is SQIVND (reference sequence).

The CDR3 nucleotides read TGTGCCAGCTCAACAAGCACAGATACGCAGTATTTT. This sequence encodes CASSTSTDTQYF. The V call is TRBV18, the J call TRBJ2-3; D unclear. CDR1 is KGHSH, CDR2 LQKENI, per germline. This CDR3 contains 12 residues. The V end was cut by 5 bases, the J end by 0 bases, with 3 bases between.

The CDR3 DNA is TGTGCCAGCAGTCGAGCGGGGGGGGTGCAGGAGACCCAGTACTTC. Protein product: CASSRAGGVQETQYF. The chain joins TRBV6-6 to TRBJ2-5, with TRBD2 identical over 10 bases. Germline assignment: CDR1 MNHNY and CDR2 SVGAGI (reference sequence). The CDR3 is 15 residues long. The V and J ends lost 5 bases and 5 bases, in that order; junction bases with no gene match: 8.

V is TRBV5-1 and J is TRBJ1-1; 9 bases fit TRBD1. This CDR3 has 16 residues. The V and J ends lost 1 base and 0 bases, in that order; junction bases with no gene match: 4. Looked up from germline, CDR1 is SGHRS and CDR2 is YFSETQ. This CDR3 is CASSLTGQGMNTEAFF. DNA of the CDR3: TGCGCCAGCAGCTTGACGGGACAGGGAATGAACACTGAAGCTTTCTTT.

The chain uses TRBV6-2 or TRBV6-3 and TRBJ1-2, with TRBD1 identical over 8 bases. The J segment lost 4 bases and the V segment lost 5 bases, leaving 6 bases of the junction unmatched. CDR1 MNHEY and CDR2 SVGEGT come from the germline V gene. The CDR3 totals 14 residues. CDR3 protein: CASSRDRLTYGYTF. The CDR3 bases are TGTGCCAGCAGTCGGGACAGGCTAACCTATGGCTACACCTTC.

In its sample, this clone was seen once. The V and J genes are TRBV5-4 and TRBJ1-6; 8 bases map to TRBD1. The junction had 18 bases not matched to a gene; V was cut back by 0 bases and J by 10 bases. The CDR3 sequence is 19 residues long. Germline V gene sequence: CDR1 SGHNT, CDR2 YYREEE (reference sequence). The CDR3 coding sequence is TGTGCCAGCAGCTTGGCCTATGGGCAGGGGGCAGAAGGAGGGTCACCCCTCCACTTT. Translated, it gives CASSLAYGQGAEGGSPLHF.

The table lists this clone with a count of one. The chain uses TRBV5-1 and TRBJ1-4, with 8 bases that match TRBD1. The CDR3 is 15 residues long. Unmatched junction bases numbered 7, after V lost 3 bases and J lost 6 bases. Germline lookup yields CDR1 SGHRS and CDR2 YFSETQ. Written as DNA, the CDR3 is TGCGCCAGCAGCTCGGGACAGGTTGGGGATGAAAAACTGTTTTTT. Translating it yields CASSSGQVGDEKLFF.

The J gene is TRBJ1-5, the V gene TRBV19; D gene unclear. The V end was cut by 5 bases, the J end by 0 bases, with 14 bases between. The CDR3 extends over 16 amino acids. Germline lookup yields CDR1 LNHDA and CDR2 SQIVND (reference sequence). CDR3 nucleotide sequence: TGTGCCAGTAGTTCCCGGGGAGGAATTAGCAATCAGCCCCAGCATTTT. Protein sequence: CASSSRGGISNQPQHF. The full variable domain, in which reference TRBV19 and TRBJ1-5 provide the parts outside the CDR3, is DGGITQSPKYLFRKEGQNVTLSCEQNLNHDAMYWYRQDPGQGLRLIYYSQIVNDFQKGDIAEGYSVSREKKESFPLTVTSAQKNPTAFYLCASSSRGGISNQPQHFGDGTRLSIL.

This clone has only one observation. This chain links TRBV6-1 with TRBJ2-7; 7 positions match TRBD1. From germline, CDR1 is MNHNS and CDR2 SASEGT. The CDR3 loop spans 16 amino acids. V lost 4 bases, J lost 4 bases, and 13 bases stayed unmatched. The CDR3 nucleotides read TGTGCCAGCAGTGTTTACCCCGGGACAGCTTCGTACGAGCAGTACTTC. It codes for CASSVYPGTASYEQYF.

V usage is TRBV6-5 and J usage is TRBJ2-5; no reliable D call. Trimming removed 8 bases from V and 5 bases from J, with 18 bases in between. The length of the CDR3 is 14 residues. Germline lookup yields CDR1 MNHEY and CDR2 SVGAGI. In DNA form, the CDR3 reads TGTGCCAGCGCTAGTGGAGCTCCAGTCGAGACCCAGTACTTC. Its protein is CASASGAPVETQYF.

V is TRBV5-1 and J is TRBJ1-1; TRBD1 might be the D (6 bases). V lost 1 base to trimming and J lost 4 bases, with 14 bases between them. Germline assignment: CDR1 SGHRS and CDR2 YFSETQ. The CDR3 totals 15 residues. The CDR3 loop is CASSLYRERITEAFF. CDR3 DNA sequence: TGCGCCAGCAGCTTGTACAGGGAGAGAATCACTGAAGCTTTCTTT. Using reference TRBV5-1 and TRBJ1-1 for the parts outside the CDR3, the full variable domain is KAGVTQTPRYLIKTRGQQVTLSCSPISGHRSVSWYQQTPGQGLQFLFEYFSETQRNKGNFPGRFSGRQFSNSRSEMNVSTLELGDSALYLCASSLYRERITEAFFGQGTRLTVV.

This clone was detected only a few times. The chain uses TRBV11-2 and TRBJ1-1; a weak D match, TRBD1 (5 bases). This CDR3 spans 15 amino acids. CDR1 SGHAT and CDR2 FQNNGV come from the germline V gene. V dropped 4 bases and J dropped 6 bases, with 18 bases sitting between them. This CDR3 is CASSSSGGGWAEAFF. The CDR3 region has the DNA TGTGCCAGCAGCTCCTCCGGCGGGGGTTGGGCTGAAGCTTTCTTT.